The 10 T cell receptor beta chains reported below all come from one sample, sequenced in a study of T cells in localized non-small cell lung cancer. Method: immunoSEQ multiplex PCR; TCRdb's copy keeps in-frame clones and lacks some. The sample has roughly 72,000 clones, around 82% seen once; the top ten hold roughly 9.8%. The source material was peripheral blood, sampled before any cancer treatment. These receptors were collected from a female donor aged 60 or older with stage I lung adenocarcinoma.

The rearrangement uses TRBV7-6 and TRBJ2-5; perhaps TRBD1 as D (5 bases). The CDR3 has 16 residues. Germline CDR1 is SGHVS and CDR2 is FNYEAQ. V was shortened by 6 bases and J by 2 bases, with 19 bases between the two germline ends. This CDR3 reads CASRSSGSWTQETQYF. The CDR3 DNA reads TGTGCCAGCAGGTCCAGTGGAAGCTGGACACAAGAGACCCAGTACTTC.

CDR3 sequence reads: CASTTGTHRLAQQYF. In DNA, the CDR3 is TGTGCCAGCACGACCGGGACGCACAGGTTAGCCCAGCAGTACTTC. The rearrangement uses TRBV18 and TRBJ2-7; D could derive from TRBD1 or TRBD2 (5 bases each). The CDR3 covers 15 residues. V was cut by 8 bases and J by 8 bases, with 25 bases left in between. The V gene's germline CDR1 is KGHSH and CDR2 LQKENI.

CDR3 residues: CASSLAAGRSYNEQFF. CDR3 DNA: TGTGCCAGCAGCTTGGCGGCAGGTCGCTCCTACAATGAGCAGTTCTTC. This chain connects TRBV5-4 to TRBJ2-1; D not resolved. Germline lookup yields CDR1 SGHNT and CDR2 YYREEE (reference sequence). Trimming shortened V by 0 bases and J by 0 bases, and 10 bases separated the two germline ends. The CDR3 totals 16 residues. The entire variable domain, with the rest obtained from reference TRBV5-4 and TRBJ2-1, is as follows: ETGVTQSPTHLIKTRGQQVTLRCSSQSGHNTVSWYQQALGQGPQFIFQYYREEENGRGNFPPRFSGLQFPNYSSELNVNALELDDSALYLCASSLAAGRSYNEQFFGPGTRLTVL.

V usage is TRBV13 and J usage is TRBJ1-3, with D perhaps matching TRBD1 (6 bases). CDR3 length: 18 amino acids. V lost 6 bases, J lost 8 bases, and 29 bases lay in between. Germline-derived CDR1 and CDR2 are PRHDT and FYEKMQ (reference sequence). CDR3 coding DNA: TGTGCCAGCAGTCACAATCCGATGACAGGCCTAAACTCGGACACCATATATTTT. Translation gives CASSHNPMTGLNSDTIYF.

The J gene is TRBJ2-1, the V gene TRBV7-3; a possible D gene is TRBD2 (5 bases). The CDR3 is made up of 13 amino acids. V lost 2 bases, J lost 7 bases, and 9 bases lay in between. Germline CDR1 reads SGHTA; CDR2 reads FQGTGA. The CDR3 region has the DNA TGTGCCAGCAGCTTACGTTCGGGGAATGAGCAGTTCTTC. This translates into CASSLRSGNEQFF.

V usage is TRBV7-8 and J usage is TRBJ2-2, with no clear D. Deletions cut 7 bases from V and 4 bases from J, with 19 bases between. Germline V gene lookup returns CDR1 SGHVS and CDR2 FQNEAQ. This CDR3 has 16 residues. CDR3 protein: CASNFMAQVVTGELFF. In DNA, the CDR3 is TGTGCCAGCAACTTTATGGCTCAAGTAGTCACCGGGGAGCTGTTTTTT.

The V gene is TRBV5-1, the J gene TRBJ2-2; a possible D gene is TRBD1 (5 bases). Germline CDR1 and CDR2: SGHRS and YFSETQ. V was cut by 4 bases and J by 6 bases, with 16 bases left in between. The CDR3 is made up of 15 amino acids. Written as DNA, the CDR3 is TGCGCCAGCAGCACCGGCAGCATACAGGCCGGGGAGCTGTTTTTT. It is translated as CASSTGSIQAGELFF.

The chain employs TRBV7-6 and TRBJ1-4; 8 bases match TRBD1. Germline V gene sequence: CDR1 SGHVS, CDR2 FNYEAQ. V trimming: 3 bases; J trimming: 0 bases; junction bases outside the gene matches: 12. The CDR3 totals 19 residues. This CDR3 is CASSLGTGSWMATNEKLFF. DNA for the CDR3: TGTGCCAGCAGCTTGGGGACAGGATCGTGGATGGCAACTAATGAAAAACTGTTTTTT.

This chain links TRBV10-2 with TRBJ1-5; 9 bases agree with TRBD1. This CDR3 is built from 15 residues. CDR1 and CDR2 (germline): WSHSY, SAAADI. V shed 6 bases and J 3 bases; nucleotides not matched to a gene: 6. CDR3 coding DNA: TGCGCCAGCAGACAGGGGGCCGGTGACAATCAGCCCCAGCATTTT. It translates to CASRQGAGDNQPQHF.

This rearrangement joins TRBV19 to TRBJ1-2, with D possibly matching TRBD1 (5 bases). The CDR3 loop spans 11 amino acids. V shed 6 bases and J shed 8 bases, with 10 bases lying between them. The germline CDR1 and CDR2 sequences are LNHDA and SQIVND (reference sequence). CDR3 residues: CASRSGRGYTF. CDR3 bases: TGTGCCAGTAGATCGGGGCGCGGCTACACCTTC.